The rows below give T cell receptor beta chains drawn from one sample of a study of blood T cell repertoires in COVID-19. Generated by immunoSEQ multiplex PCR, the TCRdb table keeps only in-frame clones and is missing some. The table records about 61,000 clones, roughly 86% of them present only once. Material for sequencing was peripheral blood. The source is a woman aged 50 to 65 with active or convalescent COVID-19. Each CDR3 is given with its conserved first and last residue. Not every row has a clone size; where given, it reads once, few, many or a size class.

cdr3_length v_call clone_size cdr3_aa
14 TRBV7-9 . CASSSVTGYYGYTF
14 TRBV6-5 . CASSYGQGSYEQYF
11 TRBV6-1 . CASSDYYGQYF
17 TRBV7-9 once CASSLSRGLAGHNEQFF
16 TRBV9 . CASSPVSGPNAYEQYF
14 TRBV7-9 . CASSPQQGNQPQHF
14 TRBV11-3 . CASSFSPSSAEQYF
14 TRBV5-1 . CASSYGGLQETQYF
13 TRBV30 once CAWSTGLAYEQYF
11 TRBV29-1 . CSVGRDTEAFF
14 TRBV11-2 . CASSPGQGVNGYTF
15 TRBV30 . CAWSAGGLGNQPQHF
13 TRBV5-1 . CASSLIRGGELFF
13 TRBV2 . CASLVPITDTQYF
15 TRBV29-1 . CSALPGQRGGTEAFF
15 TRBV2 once CASSDLGPGSGELFF